The 30 T cell receptor beta chains in this list originate from one sample, sequenced in a study of T cell responses to AZD1222 COVID-19 vaccine. Some clones are missing from TCRdb's copy, which holds only in-frame ones; the method was immunoSEQ multiplex PCR. The data show some 150,000 clones, 85% to 90% seen once. The sequenced sample was peripheral blood, obtained 28 days after the second AZD1222 dose. The receptor set was obtained from an adult who received the AZD1222 COVID-19 vaccine.

On this clone: The same CDR3 is also encoded by other DNA sequences in this sample. The V and J genes are TRBV5-4 and TRBJ2-3; 13 nucleotides line up with TRBD2. This CDR3 contains 17 residues. The ends lost 0 bases at V and 2 bases at J; junction bases unmatched: 3. CDR1 and CDR2 from the germline V gene are SGHNT and YYREEE (reference sequence). CDR3 loop: CASSLGLAGGATDTQYF. CDR3 nucleotides: TGTGCCAGCAGCTTGGGACTAGCGGGAGGAGCCACAGATACGCAGTATTTT.

The rearrangement uses TRBV27 and TRBJ1-2; the D gene is possibly TRBD1 (6 bases). The CDR3 extends over 14 amino acids. V lost 3 bases, J lost 5 bases, and 13 bases lay in between. CDR1 MNHEY and CDR2 SMNVEV come from the germline V gene (reference sequence). The CDR3 is CASSFSDRRYGYTF. The CDR3 nucleotides are TGTGCCAGCAGTTTCTCGGACAGACGTTATGGCTACACCTTC.

CDR3 sequence reads: CASSPHSGEETQYF. The CDR3 region has the DNA TGTGCCAGTAGTCCCCACTCGGGGGAGGAGACCCAGTACTTC. The rearrangement uses TRBV19 and TRBJ2-5; weak D call: TRBD2 (6 bases). Between the trimmed V and J ends, which lost 5 bases and 5 bases, there was a span of 15 bases. The CDR3 has 14 amino acids. Germline-derived CDR1 and CDR2 are LNHDA and SQIVND (reference sequence).

The genes are TRBV29-1 and TRBJ1-5; D is ambiguous. Between the trimmed V and J ends, which lost 2 bases and 0 bases, there was a span of 5 bases. Germline CDR1 and CDR2: SQVTM and ANQGSEA. The CDR3 contains 13 residues. The CDR3 is CSVEKDSNQPQHF. CDR3 nucleotide sequence: TGCAGCGTTGAAAAGGATAGCAATCAGCCCCAGCATTTT. Based on the CDR3 plus reference TRBV29-1 and TRBJ1-5, the full variable domain is SAVISQKPSRDICQRGTSLTIQCQVDSQVTMMFWYRQQPGQSLTLIATANQGSEATYESGFVIDKFPISRPNLTFSTLTVSNMSPEDSSIYLCSVEKDSNQPQHFGDGTRLSIL.

This clone came up once. The chain couples TRBV20-1 to TRBJ2-1; D is undetermined. The CDR3 is 16 amino acids. CDR1 and CDR2 (germline): DFQATT, SNEGSKA (reference sequence). Trimming cost V 3 bases and J 9 bases, with 24 bases left between them. The CDR3 bases are TGCAGTGCTAGTTCAATAGGATCGGCCGATCTTTTTGAGCAGTTCTTC. Translation gives CSASSIGSADLFEQFF.

J is TRBJ1-4 and V is TRBV29-1; 8 bases align to TRBD1. The V gene's germline CDR1 is SQVTM and CDR2 ANQGSEA. The CDR3 extends over 14 amino acids. J was trimmed by 8 bases and V by 4 bases; bases with no gene match: 9. The CDR3 loop reads CSVAQTGGEEKLFF. For the CDR3, the DNA is TGCAGCGTTGCCCAAACAGGGGGAGAGGAAAAACTGTTTTTT.

J is TRBJ1-6 and V is TRBV14, with D uncertain. The ends were cut back, 5 bases at V and 2 bases at J, with 10 bases in the middle. Germline V gene sequence: CDR1 SGHDN, CDR2 FVKESK. The CDR3 consists of 15 residues. The CDR3 region is CASSTGGTYNSPLHF. CDR3 nucleotide sequence: TGTGCCAGCAGCACCGGAGGGACCTATAATTCACCCCTCCACTTT.

This clone was picked up a small number of times. The gene calls are TRBV20-1 and TRBJ2-1, with 10 nucleotides matching TRBD1. After removal of 3 bases from V and 13 bases from J, the junction contained 6 bases not matched to a gene. This CDR3 spans 12 amino acids. Germline V gene lookup returns CDR1 DFQATT and CDR2 SNEGSKA (reference sequence). The CDR3 DNA reads as TGCAGTGCTAGTTGGACAGGGGGTACCCAGTTCTTC. Protein product: CSASWTGGTQFF.

The CDR3 region is CASSLVSGETYEQYF. The CDR3 DNA reads as TGTGCCAGCAGCTTAGTTAGCGGGGAAACCTACGAGCAGTACTTC. The chain employs TRBV7-2 and TRBJ2-7, with 8 positions matching TRBD2. The V gene end was trimmed by 1 base and the J gene end by 2 bases; junction bases not matched to a gene: 4. The CDR3 has 15 residues. Germline CDR1 SGHTA, CDR2 FQGNSA.

The CDR3 here is CASRARTGDSNQPQHF. The CDR3 coding sequence is TGTGCCAGCAGGGCCCGGACAGGGGACAGCAATCAGCCCCAGCATTTT. This chain joins TRBV2 and TRBJ1-5; 9 positions match TRBD1. CDR1 SNHLY and CDR2 FYNNEI come from the germline V gene. There are 16 residues in the CDR3. J lost 1 base, V lost 6 bases, and 7 bases had no gene match.

The chain joins TRBV24-1 to TRBJ1-1; no clear D. Trimming pared 3 bases from V and 9 bases from J, leaving 10 bases between. The CDR3 length is 12 residues. Germline V gene sequence: CDR1 KGHDR, CDR2 SFDVKD. The CDR3 coding sequence is TGTGCCACCAGTGATGAACGGGGTAAAGCTTTCTTT. It yields the protein CATSDERGKAFF.

The V gene is TRBV6-5, the J gene TRBJ1-1, with no clear D. CDR3 size: 14 residues. Germline-derived CDR1 and CDR2 are MNHEY and SVGAGI. The ends were cut back, 7 bases at V and 1 base at J, with 13 bases in the middle. The CDR3 loop is CASILTRGNTEAFF. In DNA form, the CDR3 reads TGTGCCAGCATTCTCACCCGGGGGAACACTGAAGCTTTCTTT.

V and J are TRBV5-1 and TRBJ1-5, with 10 nucleotides matching TRBD1. From germline, CDR1 is SGHRS and CDR2 YFSETQ. The CDR3 is made up of 14 amino acids. J gave up 4 bases and V 4 bases, and 2 bases lay outside the gene matches. The CDR3 region has the DNA TGCGCCAGCAGCAAGGACAGGGGGAATCAGCCCCAGCATTTT. The encoded protein is CASSKDRGNQPQHF.

V is TRBV5-1 and J is TRBJ1-6; a weak D match, TRBD1 (5 bases). This CDR3 has 15 residues. V was cut by 1 base and J by 10 bases, with 15 bases left in between. The germline V gene encodes CDR1 SGHRS and CDR2 YFSETQ. CDR3 residues: CASSLSGGDRSPLHF. The CDR3 DNA follows: TGCGCCAGCAGCTTGTCAGGAGGGGATAGGTCACCCCTCCACTTT.

The chain joins TRBV19 to TRBJ1-4; a possible D gene is TRBD1 (6 bases). Germline V lookup: CDR1 LNHDA, CDR2 SQIVND (reference sequence). With 5 bases removed from V and 14 bases from J, the gap between germline ends came to 9 bases. The length of the CDR3 is 10 residues. This CDR3 is CASSQRGLFF. In DNA form, the CDR3 reads TGTGCCAGTAGTCAGAGGGGGCTGTTTTTT.

The genes are TRBV7-8 and TRBJ2-2, with no clear D. V lost 2 bases to trimming and J lost 3 bases, with 7 bases between them. CDR1 is SGHVS and CDR2 is FQNEAQ in the germline V gene. This CDR3 comprises 14 residues. CDR3 sequence reads: CASSLRQHTGELFF. As DNA, the CDR3 is TGTGCCAGCAGCTTACGGCAGCACACCGGGGAGCTGTTTTTT.

This chain links TRBV27 with TRBJ1-1; maybe TRBD1 (5 bases). The V end was cut by 5 bases, the J end by 4 bases, with 14 bases between. The CDR3 spans 14 residues. The germline gives CDR1 MNHEY, CDR2 SMNVEV (reference sequence). The chain's CDR3 is CASSTIQGVTEAFF. The CDR3 nucleotides are TGTGCCAGCAGTACAATCCAGGGAGTCACTGAAGCTTTCTTT.

V usage is TRBV7-9 and J usage is TRBJ2-1; 7 positions agree with TRBD1. The CDR3 is 19 amino acids. The V segment lost 3 bases and the J segment 4 bases; nucleotides outside the gene matches: 18. Germline V gene sequence: CDR1 SEHNR, CDR2 FQNEAQ (reference sequence). CDR3 nucleotides: TGTGCCAGCAGCTTGCTGGTTAGGGGGCCGGGGCAAAGTTACAATGAGCAGTTCTTC. Translation gives CASSLLVRGPGQSYNEQFF.

V and J are TRBV11-3 and TRBJ2-2; D gene unclear. Trimming removed 3 bases at V and 4 bases at J, with 6 bases between. CDR1 is SGHNT, CDR2 YENEEA, per germline. CDR3 length: 13 amino acids. DNA of the CDR3: TGTGCCAGCAGCTTCGACTTCACCGGGGAGCTGTTTTTT. Protein product: CASSFDFTGELFF.

This chain links TRBV5-6 with TRBJ2-2, with D unclear. Between the trimmed V and J ends, which lost 4 bases and 6 bases, there was a span of 7 bases. This CDR3 contains 12 residues. Looked up from germline, CDR1 is SGHDT and CDR2 is YYEEEE. The CDR3 reads CASSLGPGELFF. The CDR3 nucleotides are TGTGCCAGCAGCCTCGGGCCCGGGGAGCTGTTTTTT.

This clone was recorded only once. The rearrangement links TRBV4-1 to TRBJ1-2; tentative D call: TRBD1 (5 bases). Germline CDR1 reads MGHRA; CDR2 reads YSYEKL. With 4 bases removed from V and 5 bases from J, the gap between germline ends came to 17 bases. This CDR3 contains 15 residues. In nucleotides, the CDR3 is TGCGCCAGCAGCCGCGGGGGGATGGGGAATTATGGCTACACCTTC. Translated: CASSRGGMGNYGYTF.

This clone was recorded only once. The chain recombines TRBV21-1 with TRBJ1-5. TRBV21-1 is recorded as a pseudogene. This CDR3 is built from 18 residues. The CDR3 DNA reads as TGTGCCAGCCCCCAAGGGGAGGACACGGGACTGGGCAATCAGCCCCAGCATTTT. It codes for CASPQGEDTGLGNQPQHF.

The V and J genes are TRBV20-1 and TRBJ2-1; the D gene is possibly TRBD1 (5 bases). This CDR3 comprises 11 residues. From germline, CDR1 is DFQATT and CDR2 SNEGSKA (reference sequence). Trimming took 5 bases from V and 5 from J, leaving 7 bases between them. The CDR3 region is CSAPRDNEQFF. The CDR3 DNA sequence: TGCAGTGCTCCCAGGGACAATGAGCAGTTCTTC.

This sequence joins TRBV5-6 and TRBJ1-6; tentative D call: TRBD1 (5 bases). The ends were cut back, 4 bases at V and 9 bases at J, with 14 bases in the middle. Germline assignment: CDR1 SGHDT and CDR2 YYEEEE. This CDR3 region has 14 residues. CDR3: CASSPQGGVSPLHF. Here the CDR3 DNA reads TGTGCCAGCAGCCCGCAGGGAGGTGTTTCACCCCTCCACTTT. The full variable domain, with the rest looked up from reference TRBV5-6 and TRBJ1-6, is DAGVTQSPTHLIKTRGQQVTLRCSPKSGHDTVSWYQQALGQGPQFIFQYYEEEERQRGNFPDRFSGHQFPNYSSELNVNALLLGDSALYLCASSPQGGVSPLHFGNGTRLTVT.

This chain uses TRBV15 with TRBJ2-7; possible D gene TRBD1, 5 bases. Trimming shortened V by 7 bases and J by 8 bases, and 21 bases separated the two germline ends. Germline V CDR1 and CDR2: LNHNV, YYDKDF (reference sequence). CDR3 length equals 14 residues. CDR3 in DNA: TGTGCCACCACCTCTTATCCTGACAGTGGCAAGCAGTACTTC. This sequence encodes CATTSYPDSGKQYF.

A few counts support this clone. This chain uses TRBV6-5 with TRBJ1-1, with TRBD1 as a possible D gene (6 bases). The CDR3 runs 15 residues. Trimming left V 9 bases short and J 3 bases short, with 20 bases between. The germline V gene has CDR1 MNHEY and CDR2 SVGAGI. CDR3: CASSIIFKGDTEAFF. The CDR3 region has the DNA TGTGCCAGTTCTATCATCTTCAAGGGGGACACTGAAGCTTTCTTT.

V and J are TRBV10-3 and TRBJ1-2, with 10 bases aligning to TRBD1. The germline V gene encodes CDR1 ENHRY and CDR2 SYGVKD. V trimming: 2 bases; J trimming: 6 bases; junction bases outside the gene matches: 3. The CDR3 runs 14 residues. In DNA form, the CDR3 reads TGTGCCATCAGTGAGCCAGGGACAGGGGATGGCTACACCTTC. This sequence encodes CAISEPGTGDGYTF.

The rearrangement uses TRBV6-6 and TRBJ1-2; D call uncertain. Germline CDR1 MNHNY, CDR2 SVGAGI (reference sequence). This CDR3 contains 15 residues. Trimming removed 2 bases at V and 0 bases at J, with 10 bases between. The CDR3 region has the DNA TGTGCCAGCAGTTACGGTTCATTGACTAACTATGGCTACACCTTC. It codes for CASSYGSLTNYGYTF.

The table lists this clone with a few counts. This chain links TRBV7-8 with TRBJ1-1; D may be TRBD1 (5 bases). The CDR3 sequence is 14 residues long. The V gene lost 6 bases and the J gene lost 4 bases, with 15 bases spanning the gap. The germline gives CDR1 SGHVS, CDR2 FQNEAQ. The CDR3 spells CASSFQPQGTEAFF. The DNA for the CDR3 is TGTGCCAGCAGTTTTCAGCCCCAGGGCACTGAAGCTTTCTTT.

The chain employs TRBV3-1 (or the pseudogene TRBV3-2) and TRBJ1-1; tentative D call: TRBD1 (6 bases). V was trimmed by 0 bases and J by 4 bases, leaving 9 bases between them. CDR1 is LGHDT, CDR2 YNNKEL, per germline (reference sequence). This CDR3 contains 14 residues. The CDR3 sequence is CASSQEGGTTEAFF. CDR3 coding DNA: TGTGCCAGCAGCCAAGAAGGGGGGACCACTGAAGCTTTCTTT.